This T cell receptor (beta chain) derives from a study of T-cell reconstitution after alpha-beta-depleted transplantation in children. This clonotype was seen a handful of times. During its preparation, the TCRbeta library received unique molecular identifiers. Via MiXCR, TCRdb re-called the PCR reads, giving one row per CDR3 protein. The sample carries about 540,000 distinct CDR3 sequences, around 18% recorded once. V was shortened by 3 bases and J by 13 bases, with 25 bases between the two germline ends. The CDR3 is made up of 16 amino acids. In germline, CDR1 is LGHDT, CDR2 YNNKEL (reference sequence).

The chain recombines TRBV3-1 with TRBJ2-1; D is perhaps TRBD1 (6 bases). The sequence came from a human donor who donated a stem cell graft to a child with acute lymphoblastic leukemia. Here the sequenced sample was PBMCs from the stem cell graft donor, taken from the stem cell graft. The CDR3 reads CASSQPLTPGHPYQFF. As DNA, the CDR3 is TGTGCCAGCAGCCAGCCCCTAACACCGGGACACCCCTACCAGTTCTTC.